The 17 T cell receptor beta chains below were found in one sample sequenced in a study of regulatory T cells in long-lasting Graves disease. In building TCR beta libraries, iRepertoire HTBI primers were used together with Arm-PCR of CDR3 regions. TCRdb reprocessed the multiplex PCR reads with MiXCR, giving one entry per CDR3 protein. In the table there are approximately 440,000 distinct CDR3 sequences, less than 25% of which are singletons. Time point described: persistent/refractory GD, antithyroid drugs over 5 years with positive TRAb. Preparation of the TCR library used RNA extracted from PBMCs. The input for sequencing was peripheral blood mononuclear cells (PBMCs), taken when the disease was refractory, from a patient treated with antithyroid drugs. These receptors originate from a female donor with Graves disease.

There are a few counts of this clonotype. V is TRBV6-1 and J is TRBJ2-5, with TRBD1 as a possible D gene (6 bases). Germline V gives CDR1 MNHNS, CDR2 SASEGT. Trimming removed 2 bases at V and 1 base at J, with 14 bases between. The CDR3 sequence is 16 residues long. CDR3 DNA: TGTGCCAGCAGTGAAACTGACCGGGACATCCAAGAGACCCAGTACTTC. It codes for CASSETDRDIQETQYF.

This clonotype was detected ten times or more. The CDR3 DNA follows: TGTGCCAGCAGGGCCACTTTGGGACGCCCTGGGAGTTTCTTT. This translates into CASRATLGRPGSFF. The gene calls are TRBV28 and TRBJ1-1, with D possibly being TRBD1 (5 bases). Germline assignment: CDR1 MDHEN and CDR2 SYDVKM. The CDR3 contains 14 residues. Trimming left V 6 bases short and J 13 bases short, with 24 bases between.

This clonotype was recorded many times. This chain links TRBV6-1 with TRBJ1-1, with D perhaps matching TRBD1 (5 bases). The V end lost 7 bases, the J end lost 4 bases, and 19 bases lay between the germline ends. From germline, CDR1 is MNHNS and CDR2 SASEGT. The CDR3 is 15 amino acids. CDR3 nucleotides: TGTGCCAGCACTCGGGGGTTTCAAGACGGCACTGAAGCTTTCTTT. This gives the protein CASTRGFQDGTEAFF.

About this clonotype itself: Possible read error: a much larger clone is one base away. V is TRBV7-9 and J is TRBJ1-2; D gene ambiguous. Germline V gene sequence: CDR1 SEHNR, CDR2 FQNEAQ (reference sequence). Trimming took off 4 bases at V and 4 bases at J, with 16 bases between the two ends. This CDR3 comprises 15 residues. The CDR3 loop reads CASSSPGRAGYGYTF. DNA of the CDR3: TGTGCCAGCAGCTCCCCCGGTCGGGCGGGCTATGGCTACACCTTC.

This clonotype was counted a few times. The chain has TRBV7-9 and TRBJ1-4, with D maybe TRBD1 (5 bases). Trimming took off 5 bases at V and 10 bases at J, with 14 bases between the two ends. In germline, CDR1 is SEHNR, CDR2 FQNEAQ (reference sequence). The CDR3 sequence is 13 residues long. This CDR3 is CASSPPSGGKLFF. The CDR3 DNA is TGTGCCAGCAGCCCGCCCTCCGGGGGAAAACTGTTTTTT.

The sample holds a few counts of this clonotype. The chain combines TRBV24-1 with TRBJ2-5; 13 bases match TRBD2. The CDR3 loop spans 16 amino acids. Germline V lookup: CDR1 KGHDR, CDR2 SFDVKD. V lost 4 bases to trimming and J lost 4 bases; unmatched junction nucleotides: 5. The CDR3 here is CATSDRTSGSGETQYF. CDR3 bases: TGTGCCACCAGTGACCGGACTAGCGGGAGCGGAGAGACCCAGTACTTC.

This clonotype occurred many times. The rearrangement joins TRBV12-3 or TRBV12-4 to TRBJ1-4; D is possibly TRBD1 (5 bases). The V gene lost 1 base and the J gene lost 1 base, with 7 bases spanning the gap. The CDR3 loop spans 15 amino acids. The CDR3 nucleotides are TGTGCCAGCAGTTTAGGAGGGGTAACTAATGAAAAACTGTTTTTT. This translates into CASSLGGVTNEKLFF.

The chain is built from TRBV6-2 or TRBV6-3 and TRBJ1-5, with 8 positions matching TRBD1. This CDR3 has 16 amino acids. CDR1 and CDR2 from the germline V gene are MNHEY and SVGEGT. V gave up 2 bases and J gave up 0 bases; unmatched junction bases: 3. CDR3 in amino acids: CASSYPGGSSNQPQHF. The CDR3 nucleotides read TGTGCCAGCAGTTACCCAGGGGGCAGTAGCAATCAGCCCCAGCATTTT.

This chain uses TRBV14 with TRBJ2-7; TRBD1 aligns across 8 bases. The CDR3 has 17 amino acids. The ends lost 5 bases at V and 0 bases at J; junction bases unmatched: 12. The germline CDR1 and CDR2 sequences are SGHDN and FVKESK. DNA of the CDR3: TGTGCCAGCAGCGAGACTCCTGGACAGGGTATCTCCTACGAGCAGTACTTC. It specifies CASSETPGQGISYEQYF. The full variable domain, its missing parts supplied by reference TRBV14 and TRBJ2-7, is EAGVTQFPSHSVIEKGQTVTLRCDPISGHDNLYWYRRVMGKEIKFLLHFVKESKQDESGMPNNRFLAERTGGTYSTLKVQPAELEDSGVYFCASSETPGQGISYEQYFGPGTRLTVT.

A few counts support this clonotype. This chain uses TRBV30 with TRBJ1-1; the D gene is possibly TRBD1 (6 bases). Looked up from germline, CDR1 is GTSNPN and CDR2 is SVGIG (reference sequence). Trimming stripped 3 bases from V and 3 bases from J, with 14 bases between. The length of the CDR3 is 14 residues. CDR3 nucleotides: TGTGCCTGGAGGGAAACAGGGTGGGACACTGAAGCTTTCTTT. This sequence encodes CAWRETGWDTEAFF.

The V call is TRBV7-9, the J call TRBJ1-6; TRBD1 aligns across 7 bases. V dropped 1 base and J dropped 5; count of bases not matched to a gene: 2. There are 15 residues in the CDR3. CDR1 and CDR2 (germline): SEHNR, FQNEAQ (reference sequence). In nucleotides, the CDR3 is TGTGCCAGCAGCTTAGGGACAGGCGATAATTCACCCCTCCACTTT. As protein: CASSLGTGDNSPLHF.

The genes are TRBV28 and TRBJ1-6; D might be TRBD1 (5 bases). The germline V gene has CDR1 MDHEN and CDR2 SYDVKM. The CDR3 is 15 amino acids. The V gene lost 3 bases and the J gene lost 6 bases, with 12 bases spanning the gap. The CDR3 DNA sequence: TGTGCCAGCAGTTTGGGTGTGGGGGGTAATTCACCCCTCCACTTT. This sequence encodes CASSLGVGGNSPLHF.

The V and J genes are TRBV20-1 and TRBJ1-1; 10 nucleotides match TRBD1. The CDR3 has 13 amino acids. The ends lost 6 bases at V and 1 base at J; junction bases unmatched: 2. The germline V gene has CDR1 DFQATT and CDR2 SNEGSKA (reference sequence). The CDR3 DNA follows: TGCAGTGCAAGGGACAGGGGGAACACTGAAGCTTTCTTT. Translating it yields CSARDRGNTEAFF.

Only a few counts were recorded for this clonotype. The J gene is TRBJ2-7, the V gene TRBV15, with 10 bases matching TRBD2. The junction had 11 bases not matched to a gene; V was cut back by 1 base and J by 5 bases. Germline CDR1 LNHNV, CDR2 YYDKDF (reference sequence). The CDR3 runs 17 residues. CDR3 coding DNA: TGTGCCACCAGCAGAGGGGGCCTAGCGGGAGTGTCGGACGAGCAGTACTTC. This encodes CATSRGGLAGVSDEQYF. Based on the CDR3 plus reference TRBV15 and TRBJ2-7, the full variable domain is DAMVIQNPRYQVTQFGKPVTLSCSQTLNHNVMYWYQQKSSQAPKLLFHYYDKDFNNEADTPDNFQSRRPNTSFCFLDIRSPGLGDTAMYLCATSRGGLAGVSDEQYFGPGTRLTVT.

This clonotype showed up just a few times. The chain carries TRBV29-1 and TRBJ2-7; D perhaps matches TRBD2 (6 bases). Trimming left V 7 bases short and J 2 bases short, with 12 bases between. Per germline, CDR1 SQVTM and CDR2 ANQGSEA. This CDR3 contains 12 residues. The CDR3 DNA sequence: TGCAGCGGGGGGGAGCGCCCCTACGAGCAGTACTTC. Its translation: CSGGERPYEQYF.

This chain links TRBV3-1 with TRBJ2-7; weak D call: TRBD2 (6 bases). Germline CDR1 and CDR2: LGHDT and YNNKEL (reference sequence). This CDR3 is 15 amino acids long. V was clipped by 1 base and J by 5 bases, with 15 bases between them. CDR3 loop: CASSQGGLLVDEQYF. The CDR3 nucleotides are TGTGCCAGCAGCCAAGGGGGACTGTTAGTCGACGAGCAGTACTTC.

This clonotype was detected ten times or more. This chain links TRBV2 with TRBJ1-2, with 10 bases matching TRBD1. Trimming removed 6 bases from V and 8 bases from J; junction bases left unmatched: 12. This CDR3 contains 15 residues. Germline V gene data show CDR1 as SNHLY and CDR2 as FYNNEI. The CDR3 sequence: CASSPRQGARRGYTF. In nucleotides, the CDR3 is TGTGCCAGCAGCCCGAGACAGGGGGCGCGGCGAGGCTACACCTTC.